This entry lists 20 T cell receptor beta chains sequenced from one sample in a study of T cell responses to AZD1222 COVID-19 vaccine. The table came from immunoSEQ multiplex PCR; TCRdb's copy has only in-frame clones and leaves some out. This sample has some 83,000 clones, with 85% to 90% found just once. The sample was peripheral blood, taken on day 0 of AZD1222 vaccination. The receptor source for this set is an adult in good health.

The V call is TRBV6-5, the J call TRBJ1-2, with no clear D. CDR3 size: 15 residues. In germline, CDR1 is MNHEY, CDR2 SVGAGI. Deletions cut 5 bases from V and 7 bases from J, with 20 bases between. CDR3 DNA sequence: TGTGCCAGCAGTAACTGGACTGTCGGTTGGGGTGGCTACACCTTC. This gives the protein CASSNWTVGWGGYTF.

This sequence joins TRBV30 and TRBJ2-3; 8 bases map to TRBD1. Per germline, CDR1 GTSNPN and CDR2 SVGIG (reference sequence). The trim removed 1 base at V and 6 bases at J, leaving 3 bases unmatched. The CDR3 is 13 residues long. CDR3 DNA: TGTGCCTGGAGTGCGGACAGGGCGGATACGCAGTATTTT. This codes for CAWSADRADTQYF.

This chain connects TRBV5-1 to TRBJ2-2; D is unresolved. This CDR3 has 15 amino acids. Trimming cost V 0 bases and J 5 bases, with 11 bases left between them. CDR1 and CDR2 (germline): SGHRS, YFSETQ. This CDR3 reads CASSLASGATGELFF. The DNA of the CDR3 is TGCGCCAGCAGCTTGGCCAGTGGAGCGACCGGGGAGCTGTTTTTT.

This clone was counted between two and nine times. The genes are TRBV4-3 and TRBJ2-7, with TRBD1 matching 7 bases. Germline V lookup: CDR1 LGHNA, CDR2 YSLEER. The CDR3 covers 15 residues. J gave up 0 bases and V 2 bases, and 4 bases lay outside the gene matches. As DNA, the CDR3 is TGCGCCAGCAGCCAAACTCGGGACAGCTCCTACGAGCAGTACTTC. The encoded protein is CASSQTRDSSYEQYF.

The V and J genes are TRBV6-5 and TRBJ2-3, with 12 bases matching TRBD2. V shed 7 bases, J shed 7 bases, and the junction held 6 bases outside the gene matches. Germline V CDR1 and CDR2: MNHEY, SVGAGI. The CDR3 covers 14 residues. CDR3 amino acids: CASTGLAGPNTQYF. The DNA for the CDR3 is TGTGCCAGCACAGGACTAGCGGGGCCTAATACGCAGTATTTT.

The table lists this clone with a few counts. The V and J genes are TRBV19 and TRBJ1-2, with D possibly TRBD1 on 5 matching bases. Germline loops: CDR1 LNHDA, CDR2 SQIVND (reference sequence). This CDR3 comprises 16 residues. The ends were cut back, 4 bases at V and 6 bases at J, with 21 bases in the middle. The CDR3 loop is CASSSQGLVGPDGYTF. CDR3 sequence (DNA): TGTGCCAGTAGTAGCCAGGGATTAGTTGGTCCGGATGGCTACACCTTC.

The table lists this clone with a few counts. The CDR3 here is CASSSLGQIPSYGYTF. The CDR3 nucleotides read TGTGCCAGCAGCTCTCTGGGACAGATCCCAAGCTATGGCTACACCTTC. J is TRBJ1-2 and V is TRBV3-1 (or the pseudogene TRBV3-2); 7 bases map to TRBD1. The ends lost 5 bases at V and 4 bases at J; junction bases unmatched: 13. This CDR3 is 16 amino acids long. Germline V lookup: CDR1 LGHDT, CDR2 YNNKEL (reference sequence).

This chain joins TRBV7-9 and TRBJ2-5; tentatively, D is TRBD2 (6 bases). Germline-derived CDR1 and CDR2 are SEHNR and FQNEAQ (reference sequence). Trimming removed 1 base at V and 5 bases at J, with 11 bases between. The CDR3 sequence is 14 residues long. The CDR3 here is CASSLGGGAETQYF. DNA of the CDR3: TGTGCCAGCAGCTTAGGAGGCGGGGCGGAGACCCAGTACTTC.

This chain links TRBV4-1 with TRBJ2-7, with D possibly matching TRBD2 (5 bases). V dropped 1 base and J dropped 3 bases, with 13 bases sitting between them. CDR3 length: 15 residues. The germline V gene has CDR1 MGHRA and CDR2 YSYEKL. DNA for the CDR3: TGCGCCAGCAGCCAAGCCGGGTCTAGCAGCTACGAGCAGTACTTC. Protein product: CASSQAGSSSYEQYF.

The rearrangement joins TRBV7-9 to TRBJ1-3; D unresolved. Trimming took off 8 bases at V and 0 bases at J, with 14 bases between the two ends. CDR3 length: 15 residues. The V gene's germline CDR1 is SEHNR and CDR2 FQNEAQ (reference sequence). CDR3 in amino acids: CASQRTGFSGNTIYF. The CDR3 DNA reads TGTGCCAGCCAGAGGACCGGATTCTCTGGAAACACCATATATTTT.

The rearrangement uses TRBV5-8 and TRBJ1-6, with unresolved D. From germline, CDR1 is SGHTS and CDR2 YDEGEE. The V gene lost 2 bases and the J gene lost 11 bases, with 8 bases spanning the gap. The CDR3 consists of 12 residues. The CDR3 reads CASSFNPPPLHF. The CDR3 region has the DNA TGTGCCAGCAGCTTTAACCCCCCACCCCTCCACTTT. Variable domain in full (rest from reference TRBV5-8 and TRBJ1-6): EAGVTQSPTHLIKTRGQQATLRCSPISGHTSVYWYQQALGLGLQFLLWYDEGEERNRGNFPPRFSGRQFPNYSSELNVNALELEDSALYLCASSFNPPPLHFGNGTRLTVT.

This rearrangement joins TRBV18 to TRBJ1-1; possible D gene TRBD1, 6 bases. Germline V gene data show CDR1 as KGHSH and CDR2 as LQKENI. This CDR3 spans 15 amino acids. V lost 3 bases, J lost 0 bases, and 11 bases lay in between. The CDR3 coding sequence is TGTGCCAGCTCACCCACGACAGGTATGAACACTGAAGCTTTCTTT. It translates to CASSPTTGMNTEAFF.

This clone has only a few counts. This chain connects TRBV5-1 to TRBJ2-3; unclear D gene. The CDR3 contains 13 residues. Germline V gene sequence: CDR1 SGHRS, CDR2 YFSETQ. The germline V and J ends were trimmed by 2 bases and 3 bases, with 7 bases remaining between them. This CDR3 reads CASSLIGTDTQYF. As DNA, the CDR3 is TGCGCCAGCAGCTTAATCGGGACAGATACGCAGTATTTT.

The chain joins TRBV5-1 to TRBJ2-1, with 10 bases that match TRBD2. Germline trimming cut 3 bases from V and 6 bases from J; bases unmatched to any gene: 6. Germline V lookup: CDR1 SGHRS, CDR2 YFSETQ. There are 15 residues in the CDR3. The CDR3 is CASSSLAGSSNEQFF. The CDR3 bases are TGCGCCAGCAGCTCACTAGCGGGGTCTTCCAATGAGCAGTTCTTC.

The chain has TRBV7-9 and TRBJ2-1, with 12 bases identical to TRBD2. This CDR3 contains 17 residues. The V and J ends lost 3 bases and 7 bases, in that order; junction bases with no gene match: 10. Germline V gene sequence: CDR1 SEHNR, CDR2 FQNEAQ (reference sequence). This CDR3 is CASSFPLAGGLINEQFF. The DNA of the CDR3 is TGTGCCAGCAGCTTTCCCCTAGCGGGGGGGTTAATTAATGAGCAGTTCTTC.

The V gene is TRBV20-1, the J gene TRBJ1-5; 7 nucleotides align to TRBD1. V trimming: 3 bases; J trimming: 2 bases; junction bases outside the gene matches: 7. The CDR3 length is 15 residues. CDR1 and CDR2 from the germline V gene are DFQATT and SNEGSKA (reference sequence). CDR3: CSASDREFGNQPQHF. CDR3 coding DNA: TGCAGTGCTAGTGACAGGGAATTTGGCAATCAGCCCCAGCATTTT.

This chain uses TRBV29-1 with TRBJ2-7; 9 bases agree with TRBD1. Trimming cost V 3 bases and J 5 bases; bases outside gene matches: 14. CDR1 and CDR2 (germline): SQVTM, ANQGSEA. The CDR3 consists of 16 residues. The CDR3 is CSVERGRGTGSHEQYF. The DNA for the CDR3 is TGCAGCGTTGAGAGGGGGCGGGGGACAGGGTCCCACGAGCAGTACTTC.

The chain recombines TRBV19 with TRBJ1-1; D is unclear. V was trimmed by 3 bases and J by 6 bases, leaving 17 bases between them. From germline, CDR1 is LNHDA and CDR2 SQIVND (reference sequence). This CDR3 has 15 residues. The CDR3 region is CASSITPPATAEAFF. The CDR3 region has the DNA TGTGCCAGTAGTATTACACCCCCGGCTACCGCTGAAGCTTTCTTT.

This chain connects TRBV7-2 to TRBJ1-2, with 9 bases aligning to TRBD1. This CDR3 is 18 amino acids long. J was trimmed by 2 bases and V by 4 bases; bases with no gene match: 14. Germline-derived CDR1 and CDR2 are SGHTA and FQGNSA. The CDR3 loop reads CASSYRSSRDRENYGYTF. The CDR3 coding sequence is TGTGCCAGCAGCTATCGATCCAGCCGGGACAGGGAGAACTATGGCTACACCTTC.

The chain links TRBV24-1 to TRBJ1-2; 7 nucleotides align to TRBD1. In germline, CDR1 is KGHDR, CDR2 SFDVKD. CDR3 length equals 14 residues. V lost 3 bases to trimming and J lost 4 bases; unmatched junction nucleotides: 4. The CDR3 DNA reads TGTGCCACCAGTGATGGGGGACAGCGCTATGGCTACACCTTC. It is translated as CATSDGGQRYGYTF.